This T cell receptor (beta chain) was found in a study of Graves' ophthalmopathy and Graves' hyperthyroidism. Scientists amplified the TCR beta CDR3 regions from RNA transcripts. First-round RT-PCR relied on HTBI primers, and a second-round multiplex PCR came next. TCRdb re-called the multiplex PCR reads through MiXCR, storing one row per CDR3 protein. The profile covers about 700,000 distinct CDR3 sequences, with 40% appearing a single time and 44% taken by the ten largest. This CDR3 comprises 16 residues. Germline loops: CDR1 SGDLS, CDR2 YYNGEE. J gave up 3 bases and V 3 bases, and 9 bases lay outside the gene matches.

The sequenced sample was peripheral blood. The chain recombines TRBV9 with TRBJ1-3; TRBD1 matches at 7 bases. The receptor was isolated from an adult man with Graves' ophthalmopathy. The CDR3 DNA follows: TGTGCCAGCAGCGCTGGGACAGTCGATTATGGAAACACCATATATTTT. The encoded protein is CASSAGTVDYGNTIYF.